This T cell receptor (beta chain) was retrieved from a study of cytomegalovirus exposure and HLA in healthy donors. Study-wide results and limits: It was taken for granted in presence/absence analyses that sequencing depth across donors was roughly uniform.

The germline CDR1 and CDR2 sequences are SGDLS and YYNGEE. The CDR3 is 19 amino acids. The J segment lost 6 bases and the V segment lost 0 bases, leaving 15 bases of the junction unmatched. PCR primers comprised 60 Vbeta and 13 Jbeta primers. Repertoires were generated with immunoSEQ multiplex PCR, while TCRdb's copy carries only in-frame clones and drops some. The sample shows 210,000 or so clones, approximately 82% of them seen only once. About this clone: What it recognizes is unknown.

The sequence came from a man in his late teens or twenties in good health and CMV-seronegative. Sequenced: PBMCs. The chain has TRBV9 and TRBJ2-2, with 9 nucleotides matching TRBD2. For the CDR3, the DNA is TGTGCCAGCAGCGTAGAGGAGGCTAGCGGGGACCGGTTCGCCGGGGAGCTGTTTTTT. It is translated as CASSVEEASGDRFAGELFF.